These T cell receptor beta chains were read from a single sample in a study of cytomegalovirus exposure and HLA in healthy donors. Here immunoSEQ multiplex PCR was the method, and the copy in TCRdb shows in-frame clones only, minus some. Reported are over 65,000 clones; the ten largest clones contain about 4.6%. The sample was PBMCs. These receptor sequences come from a man aged 30 to 45 in good health and CMV-seronegative. The CDR3 runs from the conserved cysteine through the conserved F or W. The order of the fields is V gene, J gene, D gene, CDR3 protein, CDR3 DNA. The D gene is left open where the match is weak.

TRBV6-5,TRBJ2-1,TRBD2,CASSPSGGQDEQFF,TGTGCCAGCAGCCCTAGCGGGGGCCAGGATGAGCAGTTCTTC
TRBV28,TRBJ1-1,TRBD1,CASNPIGTGGGTEAFF,TGTGCCAGCAACCCGATCGGGACAGGGGGAGGCACTGAAGCTTTCTTT
TRBV5-4,TRBJ1-1,-,CASSPTGPTEAFF,TGTGCCAGCAGCCCTACAGGGCCCACTGAAGCTTTCTTT
TRBV7-2,TRBJ2-7,-,CASSPGRRQGLYEQYF,TGTGCCAGCAGCCCGGGACGTCGGCAGGGGCTCTACGAGCAGTACTTC
TRBV2,TRBJ2-3,-,CASSETYTQYF,TGTGCCAGCAGTGAGACATATACGCAGTATTTT
TRBV11-3,TRBJ2-2,TRBD1,CASSWTGATGELFF,TGTGCCAGCAGCTGGACAGGGGCCACCGGGGAGCTGTTTTTT
TRBV2,TRBJ1-5,-,CASSDEGRVGQPQHF,TGTGCCAGCAGTGATGAGGGGAGGGTTGGTCAGCCCCAGCATTTT
TRBV29-1,TRBJ2-1,TRBD1,CSVNPGQVASDPGNEQFF,TGCAGCGTCAACCCGGGACAGGTGGCCTCAGACCCTGGCAATGAGCAGTTCTTC
TRBV9,TRBJ1-2,-,CASHGGNYGYTF,TGTGCCAGCCACGGGGGGAACTATGGCTACACCTTC
TRBV5-1,TRBJ2-5,-,CDPSLVPYEASSRETQYF,TGCGATCCCAGCTTGGTTCCCTACGAGGCCAGTTCCCGGGAGACCCAGTACTTC
TRBV2,TRBJ2-7,TRBD1,CASGDRGYEQYF,TGTGCCAGCGGCGACAGGGGATACGAGCAGTACTTC
TRBV11-3,TRBJ1-2,-,CASSLDRGKDTF,TGTGCCAGCAGCTTAGATAGAGGGAAAGACACCTTC
TRBV5-1,TRBJ2-7,TRBD2,CASSPGLASHEQYF,TGCGCCAGCAGCCCGGGACTAGCTTCCCACGAGCAGTACTTC
TRBV19,TRBJ2-7,TRBD1,CASSPGTGSYEQYF,TGTGCCAGTAGTCCCGGGACAGGATCCTACGAGCAGTACTTC
TRBV4-1,TRBJ2-5,TRBD1,CASSQADREETQYF,TGCGCCAGCAGCCAAGCGGACAGGGAAGAGACCCAGTACTTC
TRBV25-1,TRBJ2-3,TRBD2,CASSERGGADTQYF,TGTGCCAGCAGTGAAAGGGGAGGGGCAGATACGCAGTATTTT
TRBV9,TRBJ2-1,TRBD2,CASSVGGRAGNEQFF,TGTGCCAGCAGCGTGGGGGGGAGGGCCGGCAATGAGCAGTTCTTC
TRBV9,TRBJ1-1,TRBD1,CASTGQGTPEAFF,TGTGCCAGCACGGGACAGGGAACCCCTGAAGCTTTCTTT
TRBV7-2,TRBJ1-3,-,CASSTFTGRGNTIYF,TGTGCCAGCAGCACCTTTACAGGGCGCGGGAACACCATATATTTT
TRBV5-4,TRBJ2-1,-,CASSLSLAENNEQFF,TGTGCCAGCAGCTTGAGTCTAGCAGAAAACAACGAGCAGTTCTTC
TRBV2,TRBJ2-7,-,CASKYGYEQYF,TGTGCCAGCAAGTACGGTTACGAGCAGTACTTC
TRBV7-3,TRBJ2-1,-,CASSQTGREQFF,TGTGCCAGCAGCCAAACCGGCAGGGAGCAGTTCTTC
TRBV29-1,TRBJ2-7,-,CSVAAGPAYEQYF,TGCAGCGTTGCTGCAGGGCCCGCCTACGAGCAGTACTTC
TRBV4-2,TRBJ2-1,TRBD2,CASSQDPAGGPGEQFF,TGTGCCAGCAGCCAAGATCCAGCGGGAGGGCCAGGTGAGCAGTTCTTC
TRBV18,TRBJ2-2,-,CASWTGTLNTGELFF,TGTGCCAGCTGGACCGGGACACTCAACACCGGGGAGCTGTTTTTT
TRBV7-3,TRBJ2-2,TRBD2,CASSPGLPRNTGELFF,TGTGCCAGCAGCCCGGGACTACCTAGGAACACCGGGGAGCTGTTTTTT
TRBV19,TRBJ1-1,-,CASSIRGANTEAFF,TGTGCCAGTAGTATTAGGGGCGCTAACACTGAAGCTTTCTTT
TRBV18,TRBJ1-2,-,CASSDSRVANYGYTF,TGTGCCAGCTCAGACAGTCGAGTAGCTAACTATGGCTACACCTTC
TRBV5-1,TRBJ2-1,TRBD2,CASSLVLAGANEQFF,TGCGCCAGCAGCTTGGTACTAGCGGGAGCCAATGAGCAGTTCTTC
TRBV9,TRBJ1-2,-,CASSGYGDKVAYGYTF,TGTGCCAGCAGCGGGTACGGGGATAAGGTAGCTTATGGCTACACCTTC
TRBV9,TRBJ1-3,-,CASSVGGGEGNTIYF,TGTGCCAGCAGCGTAGGAGGGGGAGAAGGAAACACCATATATTTT
TRBV2,TRBJ1-2,TRBD1,CASSVPGTGNGYTF,TGTGCCAGCAGTGTTCCCGGGACAGGGAATGGCTACACCTTC
TRBV14,TRBJ2-6,-,CASSHGGYGANVLTF,TGTGCCAGCAGCCATGGGGGGTACGGGGCCAACGTCCTGACTTTC
TRBV19,TRBJ1-1,-,CASSIDWVLATEAFF,TGTGCCAGTAGTATAGATTGGGTTTTAGCCACTGAAGCTTTCTTT
TRBV9,TRBJ1-1,-,CASSVFASLNTEAFF,TGTGCCAGCAGCGTGTTTGCTAGCTTGAACACTGAAGCTTTCTTT
TRBV29-1,TRBJ1-1,-,CSVEVLVSGRYF,TGCAGCGTTGAAGTGCTTGTCAGCGGGCGGTACTTT
TRBV11-3,TRBJ1-1,-,CASSQGRASTEAFF,TGTGCCAGCAGCCAGGGGCGAGCGAGCACTGAAGCTTTCTTT
TRBV11-2,TRBJ2-5,TRBD2,CASSLVTGGTGTQYF,TGTGCCAGCAGCTTAGTGACGGGAGGGACCGGGACCCAGTACTTC
TRBV19,TRBJ1-5,-,CASSIWQNQAQHF,TGTGCCAGTAGTATCTGGCAGAATCAGGCCCAGCATTTT
TRBV11-2,TRBJ2-5,-,CASGDSVQETQYF,TGTGCCAGCGGCGACAGCGTCCAAGAGACCCAGTACTTC
TRBV6-6,TRBJ2-2,TRBD2,CASNAPEREDTGELFF,TGTGCCAGCAATGCCCCCGAGCGGGAGGACACCGGGGAGCTGTTTTTT
TRBV18,TRBJ1-5,TRBD1,CASSSDRGNQPQHF,TGTGCCAGCTCATCAGACAGGGGCAATCAGCCCCAGCATTTT
TRBV9,TRBJ2-2,TRBD2,CASSVSSGGAWTGELFF,TGTGCCAGCAGCGTGAGTAGCGGGGGGGCCTGGACCGGGGAGCTGTTTTTT
TRBV9,TRBJ1-2,-,CASRRHPSRYPFLVDDYGYTF,TGTGCCAGCAGGAGACATCCGTCTCGGTACCCCTTCCTTGTGGATGACTATGGCTACACCTTC
TRBV7-3,TRBJ2-2,TRBD2,CASSLWTSGSRNTGELFF,TGTGCCAGCAGCCTCTGGACTAGCGGGTCTAGGAACACCGGGGAGCTGTTTTTT
TRBV7-9,TRBJ2-7,TRBD1,CASSLGTGYEQYF,TGTGCCAGCAGCCTGGGGACAGGCTACGAGCAGTACTTC
TRBV11-1,TRBJ2-7,-,CASSFFRSYEQYF,TGTGCCAGCAGCTTTTTCCGCTCCTACGAGCAGTACTTC
TRBV19,TRBJ2-7,TRBD2,CASSISPSGYYEQYF,TGTGCCAGTAGTATATCGCCTAGCGGGTACTACGAGCAGTACTTC